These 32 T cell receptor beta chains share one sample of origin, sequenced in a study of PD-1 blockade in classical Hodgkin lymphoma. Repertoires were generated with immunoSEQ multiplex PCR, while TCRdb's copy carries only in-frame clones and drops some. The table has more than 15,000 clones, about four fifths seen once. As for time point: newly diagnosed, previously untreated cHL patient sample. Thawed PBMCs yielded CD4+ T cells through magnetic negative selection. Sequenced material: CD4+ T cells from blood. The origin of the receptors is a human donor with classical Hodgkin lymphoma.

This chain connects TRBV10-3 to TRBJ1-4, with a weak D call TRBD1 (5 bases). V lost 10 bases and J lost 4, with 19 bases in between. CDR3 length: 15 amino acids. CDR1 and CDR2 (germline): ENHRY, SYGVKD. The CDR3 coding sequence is TGTGCCAGCCAAGGGTTGAGGGGTGATAATGAAAAACTGTTTTTT. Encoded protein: CASQGLRGDNEKLFF.

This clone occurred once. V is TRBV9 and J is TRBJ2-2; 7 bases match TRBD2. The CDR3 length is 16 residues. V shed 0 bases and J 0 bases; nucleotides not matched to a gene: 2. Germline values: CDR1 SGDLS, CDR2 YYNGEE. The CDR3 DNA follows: TGTGCCAGCAGCGTAGCTCGGGGGGCGAACACCGGGGAGCTGTTTTTT. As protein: CASSVARGANTGELFF. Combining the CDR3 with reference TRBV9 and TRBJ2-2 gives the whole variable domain DSGVTQTPKHLITATGQRVTLRCSPRSGDLSVYWYQQSLDQGLQFLIQYYNGEERAKGNILERFSAQQFPDLHSELNLSSLELGDSALYFCASSVARGANTGELFFGEGSRLTVL.

CDR3 residues: CASSERNSYEQYF. The CDR3 bases are TGTGCCAGCAGTGAACGGAACTCCTACGAGCAGTACTTC. The rearrangement uses TRBV25-1 and TRBJ2-7; no definite D call. In germline, CDR1 is MGHDK, CDR2 SYGVNS. V was shortened by 2 bases and J by 0 bases, with 5 bases between the two germline ends. The CDR3 is 13 residues long.

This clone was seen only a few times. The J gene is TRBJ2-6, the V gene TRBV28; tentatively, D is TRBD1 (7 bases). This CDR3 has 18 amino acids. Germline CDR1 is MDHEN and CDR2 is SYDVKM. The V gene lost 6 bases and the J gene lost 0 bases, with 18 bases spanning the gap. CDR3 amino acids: CASRPWTGGVSGANVLTF. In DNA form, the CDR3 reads TGTGCCAGCAGGCCCTGGACAGGCGGGGTCTCTGGGGCCAACGTCCTGACTTTC.

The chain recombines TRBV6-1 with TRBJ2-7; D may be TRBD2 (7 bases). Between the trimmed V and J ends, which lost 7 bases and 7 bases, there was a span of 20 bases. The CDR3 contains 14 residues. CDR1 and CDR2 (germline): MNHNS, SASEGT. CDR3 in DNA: TGTGCCAGCACTCCCTTCGCGGGGGCCCGGGAGCAGTACTTC. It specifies CASTPFAGAREQYF.

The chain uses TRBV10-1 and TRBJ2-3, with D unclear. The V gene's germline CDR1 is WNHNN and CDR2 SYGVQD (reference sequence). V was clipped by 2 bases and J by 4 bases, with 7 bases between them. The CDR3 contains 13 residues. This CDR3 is CASSEPQSDTQYF. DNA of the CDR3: TGCGCCAGCAGTGAGCCGCAATCAGATACGCAGTATTTT.

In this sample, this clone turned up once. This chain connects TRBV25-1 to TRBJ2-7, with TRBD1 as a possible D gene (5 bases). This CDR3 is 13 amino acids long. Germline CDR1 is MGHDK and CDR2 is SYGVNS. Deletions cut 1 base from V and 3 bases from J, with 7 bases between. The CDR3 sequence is CASSEWGLYEQYF. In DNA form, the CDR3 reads TGTGCCAGCAGTGAATGGGGCCTCTACGAGCAGTACTTC.

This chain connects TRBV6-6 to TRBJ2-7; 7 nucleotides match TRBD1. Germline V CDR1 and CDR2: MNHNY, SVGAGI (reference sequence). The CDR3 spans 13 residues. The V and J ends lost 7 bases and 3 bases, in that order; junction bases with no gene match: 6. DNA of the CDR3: TGTGCCAGCATGGACCGACAGGGCTACGAGCAGTACTTC. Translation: CASMDRQGYEQYF.

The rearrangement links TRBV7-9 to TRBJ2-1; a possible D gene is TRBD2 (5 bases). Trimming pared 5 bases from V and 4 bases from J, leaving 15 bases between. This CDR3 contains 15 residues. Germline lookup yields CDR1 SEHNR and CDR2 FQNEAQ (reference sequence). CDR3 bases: TGTGCCAGCAGCCCCTCCCGGACTGTTTACAATGAGCAGTTCTTC. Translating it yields CASSPSRTVYNEQFF.

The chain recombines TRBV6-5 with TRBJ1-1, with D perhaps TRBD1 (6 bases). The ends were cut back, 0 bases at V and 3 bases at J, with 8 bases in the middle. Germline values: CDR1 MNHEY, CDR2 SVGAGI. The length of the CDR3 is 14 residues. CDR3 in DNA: TGTGCCAGCAGTTACTCGAGGGGGTACACTGAAGCTTTCTTT. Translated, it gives CASSYSRGYTEAFF.

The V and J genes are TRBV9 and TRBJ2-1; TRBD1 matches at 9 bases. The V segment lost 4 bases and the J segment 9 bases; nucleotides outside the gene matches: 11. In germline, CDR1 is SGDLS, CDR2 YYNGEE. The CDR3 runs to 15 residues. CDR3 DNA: TGTGCCAGCAGCTCCAATACAGGGGGCGCGACTGAGCAGTTCTTC. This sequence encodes CASSSNTGGATEQFF.

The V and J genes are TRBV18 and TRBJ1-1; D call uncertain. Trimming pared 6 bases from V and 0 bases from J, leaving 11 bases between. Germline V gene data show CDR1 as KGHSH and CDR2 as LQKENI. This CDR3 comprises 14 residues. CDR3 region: CASSLPGVNTEAFF. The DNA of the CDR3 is TGTGCCAGCTCCCTGCCCGGGGTGAACACTGAAGCTTTCTTT.

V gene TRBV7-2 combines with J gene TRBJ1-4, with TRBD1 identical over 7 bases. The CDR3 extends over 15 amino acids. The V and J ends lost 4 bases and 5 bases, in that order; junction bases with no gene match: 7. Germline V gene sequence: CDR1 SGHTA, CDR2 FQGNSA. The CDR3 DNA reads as TGTGCCAGCAGCTCGGGAGGGGACAGAAATGAAAAACTGTTTTTT. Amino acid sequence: CASSSGGDRNEKLFF.

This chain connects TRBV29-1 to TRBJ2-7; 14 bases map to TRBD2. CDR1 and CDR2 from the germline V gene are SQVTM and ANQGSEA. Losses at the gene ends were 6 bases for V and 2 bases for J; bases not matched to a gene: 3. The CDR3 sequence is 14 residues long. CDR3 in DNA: TGCAGCGTACGACTAGCGGGAGGGCCCTACGAGCAGTACTTC. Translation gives CSVRLAGGPYEQYF.

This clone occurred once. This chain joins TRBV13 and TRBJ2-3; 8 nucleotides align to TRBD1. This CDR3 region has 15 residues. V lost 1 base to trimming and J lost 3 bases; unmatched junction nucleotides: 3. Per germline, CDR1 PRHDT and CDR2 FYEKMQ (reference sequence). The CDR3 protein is CASSLDRGLTDTQYF. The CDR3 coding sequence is TGTGCCAGCAGCTTAGACAGGGGGTTAACAGATACGCAGTATTTT.

This CDR3 reads CASSLVPISGNTIYF. For the CDR3, the DNA is TGCGCCAGCAGCTTGGTGCCGATCTCTGGAAACACCATATATTTT. The chain joins TRBV5-1 to TRBJ1-3; D not resolved. The germline V gene encodes CDR1 SGHRS and CDR2 YFSETQ. The germline V and J ends were trimmed by 0 bases and 0 bases, with 7 bases remaining between them. This CDR3 comprises 15 residues.

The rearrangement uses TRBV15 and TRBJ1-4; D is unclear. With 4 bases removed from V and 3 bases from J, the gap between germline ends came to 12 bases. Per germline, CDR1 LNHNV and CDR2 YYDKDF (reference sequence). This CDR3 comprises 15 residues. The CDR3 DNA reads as TGTGCCACCAGCAAAGACATTGGGTCTAATGAAAAACTGTTTTTT. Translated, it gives CATSKDIGSNEKLFF.

CDR3 loop: CASSPDAGSSYNEQFF. DNA for the CDR3: TGTGCCAGCAGCCCTGACGCTGGGAGCTCCTACAATGAGCAGTTCTTC. The chain couples TRBV5-6 to TRBJ2-1; D perhaps matches TRBD2 (5 bases). The CDR3 contains 16 residues. CDR1 SGHDT and CDR2 YYEEEE come from the germline V gene. Trimming left V 4 bases short and J 0 bases short, with 14 bases between.

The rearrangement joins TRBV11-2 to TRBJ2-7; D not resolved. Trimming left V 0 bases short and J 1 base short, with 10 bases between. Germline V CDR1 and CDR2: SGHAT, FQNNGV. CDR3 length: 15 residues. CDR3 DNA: TGTGCCAGCAGCTTAGATCTTTTGGGTTCCTACGAGCAGTACTTC. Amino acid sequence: CASSLDLLGSYEQYF.

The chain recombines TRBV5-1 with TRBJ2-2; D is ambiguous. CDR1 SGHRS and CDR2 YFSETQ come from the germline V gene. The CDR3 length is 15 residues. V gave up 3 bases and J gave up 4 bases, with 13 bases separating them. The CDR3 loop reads CASSSGFPGTGELFF. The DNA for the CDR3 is TGCGCCAGCAGCTCTGGGTTCCCGGGCACCGGGGAGCTGTTTTTT.

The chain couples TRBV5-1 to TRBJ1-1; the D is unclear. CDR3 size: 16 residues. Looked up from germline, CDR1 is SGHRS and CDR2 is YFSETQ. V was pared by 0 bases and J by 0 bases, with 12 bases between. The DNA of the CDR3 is TGCGCCAGCAGCTTGGTTGGCGTAGAGATGAACACTGAAGCTTTCTTT. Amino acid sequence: CASSLVGVEMNTEAFF.

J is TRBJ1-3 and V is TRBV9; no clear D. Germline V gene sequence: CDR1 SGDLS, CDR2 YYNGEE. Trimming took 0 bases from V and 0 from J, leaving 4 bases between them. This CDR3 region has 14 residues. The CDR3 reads CASSVVSSGNTIYF. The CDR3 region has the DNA TGTGCCAGCAGCGTAGTTAGCTCTGGAAACACCATATATTTT.

CDR3 amino acids: CASSQERGTRNEQFF. CDR3 bases: TGCGCCAGCAGCCAAGAACGCGGAACCCGCAATGAGCAGTTCTTC. The rearrangement uses TRBV4-1 and TRBJ2-1; no firm D call. CDR1 MGHRA and CDR2 YSYEKL come from the germline V gene. The CDR3 runs to 15 residues. V was shortened by 0 bases and J by 6 bases, with 12 bases between the two germline ends.

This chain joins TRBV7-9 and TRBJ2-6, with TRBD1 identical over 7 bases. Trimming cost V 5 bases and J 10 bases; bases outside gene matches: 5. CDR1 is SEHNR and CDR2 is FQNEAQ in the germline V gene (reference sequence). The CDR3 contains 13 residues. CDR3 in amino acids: CASSPGQRNVLTF. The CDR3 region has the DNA TGTGCCAGCAGCCCGGGACAGAGGAACGTCCTGACTTTC.

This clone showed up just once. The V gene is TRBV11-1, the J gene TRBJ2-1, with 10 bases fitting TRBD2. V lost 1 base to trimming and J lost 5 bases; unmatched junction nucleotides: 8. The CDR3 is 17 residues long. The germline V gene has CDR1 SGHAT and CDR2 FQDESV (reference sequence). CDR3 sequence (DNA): TGTGCCAGCAGCTTAGGGCGCGGGCTAGCGGGAGACAATGAGCAGTTCTTC. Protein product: CASSLGRGLAGDNEQFF.

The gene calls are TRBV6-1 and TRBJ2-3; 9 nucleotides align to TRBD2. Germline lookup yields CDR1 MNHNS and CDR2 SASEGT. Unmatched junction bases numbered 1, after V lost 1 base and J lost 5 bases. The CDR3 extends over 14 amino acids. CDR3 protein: CASSEGREGDTQYF. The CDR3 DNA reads TGTGCCAGCAGTGAAGGGCGGGAGGGAGATACGCAGTATTTT.

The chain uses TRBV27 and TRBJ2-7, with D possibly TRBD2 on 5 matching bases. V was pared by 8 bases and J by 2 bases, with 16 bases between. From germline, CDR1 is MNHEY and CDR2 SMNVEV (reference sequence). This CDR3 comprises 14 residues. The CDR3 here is CASGYRGSPYEQYF. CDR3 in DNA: TGTGCCAGCGGTTACCGAGGGAGCCCCTACGAGCAGTACTTC.

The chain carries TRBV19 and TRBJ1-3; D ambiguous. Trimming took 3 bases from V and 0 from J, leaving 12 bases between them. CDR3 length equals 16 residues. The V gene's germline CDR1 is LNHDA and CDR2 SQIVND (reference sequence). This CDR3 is CASSIGTRSSGNTIYF. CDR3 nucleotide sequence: TGTGCCAGTAGTATTGGTACCCGAAGCTCTGGAAACACCATATATTTT.

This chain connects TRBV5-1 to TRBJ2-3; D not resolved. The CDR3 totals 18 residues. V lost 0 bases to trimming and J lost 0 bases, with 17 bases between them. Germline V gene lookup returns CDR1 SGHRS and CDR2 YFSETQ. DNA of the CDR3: TGCGCCAGCAGCTTGGGTGGCGGATCAAAAACTAGCACAGATACGCAGTATTTT. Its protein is CASSLGGGSKTSTDTQYF.

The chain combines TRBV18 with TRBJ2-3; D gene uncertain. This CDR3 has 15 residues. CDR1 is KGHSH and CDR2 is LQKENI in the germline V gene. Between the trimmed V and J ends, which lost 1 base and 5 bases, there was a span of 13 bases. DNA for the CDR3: TGTGCCAGCTCACCACTGCCGGCAGGTGGAGATACGCAGTATTTT. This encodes CASSPLPAGGDTQYF.

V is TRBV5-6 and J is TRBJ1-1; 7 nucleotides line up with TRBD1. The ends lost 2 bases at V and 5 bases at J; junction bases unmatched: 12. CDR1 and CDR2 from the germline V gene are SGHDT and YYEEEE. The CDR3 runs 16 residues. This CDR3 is CASSLLTGTVGTEAFF. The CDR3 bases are TGTGCCAGCAGCTTATTGACCGGGACAGTTGGGACTGAAGCTTTCTTT. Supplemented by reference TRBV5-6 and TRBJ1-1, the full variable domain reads DAGVTQSPTHLIKTRGQQVTLRCSPKSGHDTVSWYQQALGQGPQFIFQYYEEEERQRGNFPDRFSGHQFPNYSSELNVNALLLGDSALYLCASSLLTGTVGTEAFFGQGTRLTVV.

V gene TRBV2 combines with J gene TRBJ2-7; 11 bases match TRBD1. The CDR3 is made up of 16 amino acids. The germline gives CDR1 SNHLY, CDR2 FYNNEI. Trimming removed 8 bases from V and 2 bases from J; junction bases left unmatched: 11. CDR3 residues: CASLPDRDRGTYEQYF. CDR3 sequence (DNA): TGTGCCAGCTTACCGGACCGGGACAGGGGGACCTACGAGCAGTACTTC.